The following is a T cell receptor (beta chain) sequence with its context. Its specific antigen is unknown. No base quality information exists; no much larger clone differs at one position. Each collaborating institution followed its own protocols to collect whole blood in K2EDTA tubes. For TCRbeta analysis, collaborator samples were shipped as frozen whole blood, as isolated PBMCs, or as DNA extracted from either sample type. This sample was included in a study of blood T cell repertoires in COVID-19 (dated by TCRdb to between 2020 and 2021). For the wider study: Samples from collaborators originated in the United States, Italy and Spain and spanned both the acute and convalescent phases of COVID-19. The prospective study material was composed of cDNA or gDNA derived from T cells, B-cell-depleted T cells, or PBMCs. Deeply sampled blood TCRbeta repertoires from subjects exposed to, actively infected with, or recovered from COVID-19 were included in the dataset. The repertoires were made available in a free public database intended to serve as a resource for research on the immune response to SARS-CoV-2. Samples were obtained from the ongoing ImmuneRACE study (first 160 participants) and from 1,000 to 1,500 subjects provided by 6 global collaborators. Nearly every sample came with metadata listing a de-identified subject ID, COVID-19 status, age in years and sex. Where available, HLA class I and class II types were obtained from metadata supplied by the sample provider rather than from assay-based typing. What the research found in general, with its limitations: How much clinical and demographic metadata was included differed by source and by participant, and the metadata was provided uncurated.

V and J lose 4 bases and 0 bases, and a span of 13 bases separates them. Based on the germline V gene, the CDR1 and CDR2 sequences are SGHRS and YFSETQ. Reading from cysteine to phenylalanine, the CDR3 counts 16 amino acids. Of the read, only the CDR3 DNA is kept; its 48 bases are in frame from base 1. The immunoSEQ Assay, a bias-controlled multiplex PCR, was used to amplify TCRbeta CDR3 regions from genomic DNA. The study's own analysis went as follows. Within the assay, amplification of reference gene primers was used to estimate how many nucleated cells each sample contained. To quantify the absolute abundance of each unique TCRbeta CDR3 rearrangement, sequence reads were collapsed and filtered. For each sample, productive Simpson clonality was calculated as the square root of Simpson's diversity index over productive rearrangements. Not all clones reach the TCRdb copy of this immuneACCESS table, which keeps in-frame sequences only. Checked studies attribute under half of the gap to unresolved V genes and leave the rest unexplained. V, J and clone size are those of that table, while D and trimming were read from the DNA. For this sample there are a few hundred thousand clones; 86% appear just once. The leading ten clones occupy under 2% of the sample.

Sequencing used peripheral blood. This chain joins TRBV5-1 to TRBJ1-4; 6 matching bases give a weak D call of TRBD1. The receptor comes from a woman between 45 and 60 years old with acute or convalescent COVID-19. The DNA sequence follows: TGCGCCAGCAGCCCCGGGGACACGGCAACTAATGAAAAACTGTTTTTT. The resulting protein is CASSPGDTATNEKLFF.